The clone carrying this T cell receptor beta chain was observed a few times. Its antigen remains unidentified. Trimming shortened V by 5 bases and J by 7 bases, and 18 bases separated the two germline ends. The CDR3 runs to 13 residues. CDR1 and CDR2 from the germline V gene are DFQATT and SNEGSKA (reference sequence). The data derive from a study of vaccination and CD4 T cells after COVID-19. Treatment: roughly 11-day PBMC culture with coronavirus spike peptide pools or control peptides (ViraFEST assay). The Oncomine TCR Beta short-read assay was what sequenced the DNA obtained from cultured CD4+ T cells. TCRdb independently ran MiXCR on the PCR reads; one entry per CDR3 protein. The table includes more than 4,000 distinct CDR3 sequences, about a quarter detected once.

This receptor was obtained from a human donor who had recovered from COVID-19. Sequencing input: CD4+ T cells from blood, cultured in vitro. The chain uses TRBV20-1 and TRBJ2-7, with D tentatively TRBD2 (6 bases). CDR3 bases: TGCAGTGCTCAGACTAGTTCGGGAGAGGAGCAGTACTTC. Translation: CSAQTSSGEEQYF.